The TCR beta chain under discussion was sequenced for a study of OX40 agonist ivuxolimab in advanced cancers. About the study: Patients receiving dose escalation had hepatocellular carcinoma, melanoma, renal cell or head and neck cancer. The dose-escalation cohort was over 65% male, with a mean age of 60 years, ranging about 23 to 79. Regarding the study as a whole: Within 6 weeks, CD4+ and CD8+ blood T cells expanded clonally at 0.1 to 3.0 mg/kg. Low levels of normalized T-cell clonal expansion also appeared in some nonresponders.

In regard to this clone: Its matching antigen is unknown.

Clones were read by immunoSEQ multiplex PCR, and TCRdb kept only the in-frame ones, dropping some. The sample yields over 100,000 clones, 75% to 90% seen once. The CDR3 has 15 residues. The V gene's germline CDR1 is MNHEY and CDR2 SMNVEV (reference sequence). Trimming stripped 4 bases from V and 5 bases from J, with 18 bases between. This chain connects TRBV27 to TRBJ2-7, with D possibly matching TRBD1 (7 bases). The TCR originated in an adult with an advanced solid tumor such as melanoma, head and neck, liver or kidney cancer. This specimen was CD4+ or CD8+ T cells sorted from blood, taken in a trial of the OX40 agonist ivuxolimab. In DNA, the CDR3 is TGTGCCAGCAGTTCCCCGAGGAGGGGGCTCAACGAGCAGTACTTC. Translated, it gives CASSSPRRGLNEQYF.